Following are 25 T cell receptor beta chains from one sample sequenced in a study of blood T cell repertoires in COVID-19. Clones were read by immunoSEQ multiplex PCR, and TCRdb kept only the in-frame ones, dropping some. This table holds about 180,000 clones, around 90% found once. Sequencing was carried out using peripheral blood. These receptors were obtained from a woman aged 50 to 60 with acute or convalescent COVID-19.

The chain carries TRBV27 and TRBJ1-5; a possible D gene is TRBD1 (6 bases). Germline V CDR1 and CDR2: MNHEY, SMNVEV (reference sequence). Deletions cut 6 bases from V and 7 bases from J, with 19 bases between. The CDR3 contains 15 residues. CDR3 region: CASRPSGGLGQPQHF. The CDR3, as DNA: TGTGCCAGCAGGCCCTCGGGGGGGCTTGGCCAGCCCCAGCATTTT.

The chain links TRBV12-5 to TRBJ2-1; no clear D. Per the germline V gene, CDR1 is LGHNT and CDR2 is FRNRAP. Trimming pared 3 bases from V and 8 bases from J, leaving 5 bases between. The CDR3 extends over 11 amino acids. CDR3 amino acids: CASGLGDEQFF. As DNA, the CDR3 is TGTGCTAGTGGTTTAGGAGATGAGCAGTTCTTC.

About this clone: This same CDR3 is encoded by further DNA sequences in the sample. This chain links TRBV10-3 with TRBJ2-1, with 7 bases lining up with TRBD1. The germline V gene encodes CDR1 ENHRY and CDR2 SYGVKD. The CDR3 totals 14 residues. The J segment lost 1 base and the V segment lost 6 bases, leaving 3 bases of the junction unmatched. CDR3 coding DNA: TGTGCCATCAGCCGGGACAGTTCCTACAATGAGCAGTTCTTC. Protein product: CAISRDSSYNEQFF.

This chain connects TRBV7-9 to TRBJ1-3; D is uncertain. Germline V gene sequence: CDR1 SEHNR, CDR2 FQNEAQ (reference sequence). V was trimmed by 5 bases and J by 4 bases, leaving 15 bases between them. The CDR3 totals 15 residues. CDR3 bases: TGTGCCAGCAGCCAAACGGGAATAGGGGGAAACACCATATATTTT. Translation gives CASSQTGIGGNTIYF. The complete variable domain, with remaining parts taken from reference TRBV7-9 and TRBJ1-3, reads DTGVSQNPRHKITKRGQNVTFRCDPISEHNRLYWYRQTLGQGPEFLTYFQNEAQLEKSRLLSDRFSAERPKGSFSTLEIQRTEQGDSAMYLCASSQTGIGGNTIYFGEGSWLTVV.

The chain employs TRBV12-5 and TRBJ2-3, with a possible D match to TRBD1 (6 bases). The CDR3 is 16 amino acids. Germline V lookup: CDR1 LGHNT, CDR2 FRNRAP. Trimming removed 6 bases at V and 2 bases at J, with 18 bases between. The CDR3 sequence: CASGSIQGGFTDTQYF. CDR3 in DNA: TGTGCTAGTGGCTCAATACAGGGTGGTTTCACAGATACGCAGTATTTT.

The chain combines TRBV11-1 with TRBJ2-2; possibly TRBD2 for D (5 bases). CDR3 size: 16 residues. The V end was cut by 2 bases, the J end by 6 bases, with 16 bases between. The germline gives CDR1 SGHAT, CDR2 FQDESV (reference sequence). The CDR3 DNA is TGTGCCAGCAGCTTAATTGATAGCGCCCCACCCGGGGAGCTGTTTTTT. Translated: CASSLIDSAPPGELFF.

This sequence joins TRBV18 and TRBJ1-1; D perhaps matches TRBD1 (5 bases). The germline V gene encodes CDR1 KGHSH and CDR2 LQKENI. The CDR3 is made up of 14 amino acids. Trimming stripped 3 bases from V and 4 bases from J, with 12 bases between. CDR3 bases: TGTGCCAGCTCACCCGGGGGTTGGGGCACTGAAGCTTTCTTT. Its protein product is CASSPGGWGTEAFF.

V usage is TRBV11-2 and J usage is TRBJ2-2, with D perhaps TRBD2 (7 bases). Germline loops: CDR1 SGHAT, CDR2 FQNNGV. The CDR3 runs to 17 residues. Deletions cut 0 bases from V and 5 bases from J, with 16 bases between. CDR3 nucleotide sequence: TGTGCCAGCAGCTTAGATCTGATGGGAGGGGGGACCGGGGAGCTGTTTTTT. Protein: CASSLDLMGGGTGELFF.

This rearrangement joins TRBV6-5 to TRBJ1-2; 9 bases are a match to TRBD1. Germline assignment: CDR1 MNHEY and CDR2 SVGAGI. V lost 8 bases to trimming and J lost 3 bases; unmatched junction nucleotides: 1. This CDR3 comprises 12 residues. For the CDR3, the DNA is TGTGCCAGCGGGGACAGGGACTATGGCTACACCTTC. The encoded protein is CASGDRDYGYTF.

The chain is built from TRBV7-9 and TRBJ1-5; tentatively, D is TRBD1 (6 bases). The CDR3 sequence is 14 residues long. CDR1 and CDR2 (germline): SEHNR, FQNEAQ (reference sequence). With 5 bases removed from V and 7 bases from J, the gap between germline ends came to 15 bases. CDR3 bases: TGTGCCAGCAGCCCGGGGGGGGCGCAGCAGCCCCAGCATTTT. It encodes CASSPGGAQQPQHF.

The chain employs TRBV20-1 and TRBJ2-7; D is perhaps TRBD2 (7 bases). The germline V and J ends were trimmed by 3 bases and 0 bases, with 18 bases remaining between them. Germline CDR1 is DFQATT and CDR2 is SNEGSKA (reference sequence). This CDR3 has 16 residues. The CDR3 DNA is TGCAGTGCTAGTCAGGGGACGGGGGGTTTCTCCTACGAGCAGTACTTC. Its translation is CSASQGTGGFSYEQYF.

The rearrangement uses TRBV6-6 and TRBJ1-2; the D is unclear. The CDR3 extends over 13 amino acids. Trimming left V 5 bases short and J 4 bases short, with 11 bases between. Germline values: CDR1 MNHNY, CDR2 SVGAGI (reference sequence). The CDR3 is CASSPDTFYGYTF. DNA for the CDR3: TGTGCCAGCAGTCCCGACACATTCTATGGCTACACCTTC.

This clone occurred a few times. This chain links TRBV11-2 with TRBJ2-1; possibly TRBD1 for D (5 bases). CDR1 and CDR2 (germline): SGHAT, FQNNGV. Trimming shortened V by 5 bases and J by 12 bases, and 14 bases separated the two germline ends. This CDR3 contains 12 residues. The CDR3: CASSKGAEGQFF. The CDR3 coding sequence is TGTGCCAGCAGCAAAGGGGCGGAAGGGCAGTTCTTC.

The chain carries TRBV3-1 (or the pseudogene TRBV3-2) and TRBJ2-1; TRBD2 agrees at 10 bases. Germline CDR1 reads LGHDT; CDR2 reads YNNKEL (reference sequence). With V trimmed by 1 base and J by 7 bases, 1 base remained unmatched. This CDR3 is built from 14 residues. The CDR3, as DNA: TGTGCCAGCAGCCAAGTTAGCGGGAGGAATGAGCAGTTCTTC. This gives the protein CASSQVSGRNEQFF.

The V call is TRBV19, the J call TRBJ2-3, with D tentatively TRBD1 (5 bases). V was pared by 6 bases and J by 1 base, with 14 bases between. The CDR3 extends over 15 amino acids. Per germline, CDR1 LNHDA and CDR2 SQIVND (reference sequence). The CDR3 nucleotides are TGTGCCAGTAGGAGGAGAACAGGAGGCACAGATACGCAGTATTTT. It translates to CASRRRTGGTDTQYF.

The chain uses TRBV6-6 and TRBJ2-7; weak D call: TRBD2 (5 bases). The V gene's germline CDR1 is MNHNY and CDR2 SVGAGI (reference sequence). The CDR3 has 14 amino acids. V lost 0 bases and J lost 8, with 14 bases in between. The CDR3 bases are TGTGCCAGCAGTTACTCGGTCGGGTCGACTAAGCAGTACTTC. Amino acid sequence: CASSYSVGSTKQYF.

This clone was picked up one time. In the same sample, other DNA sequences code for this CDR3. The chain uses TRBV10-3 and TRBJ1-2; TRBD1 matches 9 bases. CDR1 is ENHRY, CDR2 SYGVKD, per germline. This CDR3 is built from 12 residues. V lost 6 bases, J lost 6 bases, and 2 bases stayed unmatched. The CDR3 coding sequence is TGTGCCATCAGGGGACAGGGCGATGGCTACACCTTC. Amino acids: CAIRGQGDGYTF.

This clone showed up just once. V gene TRBV7-3 combines with J gene TRBJ2-3, with D tentatively TRBD2 (7 bases). The CDR3 runs 15 residues. The V and J ends lost 5 bases and 5 bases respectively, with 17 bases between them. Germline V gene data show CDR1 as SGHTA and CDR2 as FQGTGA. CDR3 sequence (DNA): TGTGCCAGCAGCCCTATGGCGGGGGCGAGAGATACGCAGTATTTT. It yields the protein CASSPMAGARDTQYF.

J is TRBJ1-6 and V is TRBV11-2, with a weak D call TRBD1 (5 bases). CDR3 length equals 13 residues. Per germline, CDR1 SGHAT and CDR2 FQNNGV. Trimming left V 6 bases short and J 8 bases short, with 11 bases between. CDR3 coding DNA: TGTGCCAGCAGACAGGCTGCCTATTCACCCCTCCACTTT. It translates to CASRQAAYSPLHF.

As DNA, the CDR3 is TGCGCCAGCAGCCAAGTTGGAACAGGGAACACTGAAGCTTTCTTT. Translated: CASSQVGTGNTEAFF. The V gene is TRBV4-1, the J gene TRBJ1-1; perhaps TRBD1 as D (5 bases). V lost 1 base and J 1 base, leaving 10 bases between the germline ends. Looked up from germline, CDR1 is MGHRA and CDR2 is YSYEKL. The CDR3 is 15 amino acids.

CDR3 DNA sequence: TGTGCCAGCAGCCGCCGCCTAGCGGGAGTCGGTGAGCAGTTCTTC. Translated: CASSRRLAGVGEQFF. The V and J genes are TRBV14 and TRBJ2-1; the match to TRBD2 covers 10 bases. The CDR3 totals 15 residues. Germline V gene data show CDR1 as SGHDN and CDR2 as FVKESK. V shed 4 bases, J shed 9 bases, and the junction held 9 bases outside the gene matches.

The CDR3 protein is CASSLEGGGFYGYTF. The CDR3 DNA reads TGTGCCAGCAGTTTAGAAGGGGGCGGATTCTATGGCTACACCTTC. The chain joins TRBV27 to TRBJ1-2; 7 bases map to TRBD1. After removal of 2 bases from V and 4 bases from J, the junction contained 7 bases not matched to a gene. CDR3 length equals 15 residues. Germline V gene data show CDR1 as MNHEY and CDR2 as SMNVEV (reference sequence).

The chain is built from TRBV19 and TRBJ1-2; 8 bases are shared with TRBD1. This CDR3 has 15 amino acids. The V gene end was trimmed by 5 bases and the J gene end by 3 bases; junction bases not matched to a gene: 8. Germline CDR1 reads LNHDA; CDR2 reads SQIVND (reference sequence). Here the CDR3 DNA reads TGTGCCAGTAGTTTAGGGCCAGGGGGCGACTATGGCTACACCTTC. This translates into CASSLGPGGDYGYTF.

The chain recombines TRBV19 with TRBJ2-1; 11 bases map to TRBD2. Germline V CDR1 and CDR2: LNHDA, SQIVND (reference sequence). The J segment lost 4 bases and the V segment lost 5 bases, leaving 7 bases of the junction unmatched. The CDR3 sequence is 16 residues long. This chain's CDR3 is CASSSRTSGQYNEQFF. DNA of the CDR3: TGTGCCAGTAGTTCCCGGACTAGCGGGCAATACAATGAGCAGTTCTTC.

The chain is built from TRBV7-2 and TRBJ1-2; no firm D call. This CDR3 is 12 amino acids long. V lost 5 bases, J lost 5 bases, and 9 bases lay in between. Germline CDR1 reads SGHTA; CDR2 reads FQGNSA. CDR3 sequence (DNA): TGTGCCAGCAGCCCCGGCGGATATGGCTACACCTTC. This translates into CASSPGGYGYTF.